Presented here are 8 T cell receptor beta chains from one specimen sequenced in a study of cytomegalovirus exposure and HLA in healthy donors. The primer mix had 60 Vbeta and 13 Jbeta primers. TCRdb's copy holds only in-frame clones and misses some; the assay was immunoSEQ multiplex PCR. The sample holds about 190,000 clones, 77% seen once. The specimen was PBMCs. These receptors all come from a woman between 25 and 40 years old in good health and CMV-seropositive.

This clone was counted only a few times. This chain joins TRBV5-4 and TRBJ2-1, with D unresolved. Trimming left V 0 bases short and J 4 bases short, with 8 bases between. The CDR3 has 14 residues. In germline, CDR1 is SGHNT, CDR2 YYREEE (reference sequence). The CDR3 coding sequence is TGTGCCAGCAGCTTGGGTGTTACTTACAATGAGCAGTTCTTC. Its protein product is CASSLGVTYNEQFF.

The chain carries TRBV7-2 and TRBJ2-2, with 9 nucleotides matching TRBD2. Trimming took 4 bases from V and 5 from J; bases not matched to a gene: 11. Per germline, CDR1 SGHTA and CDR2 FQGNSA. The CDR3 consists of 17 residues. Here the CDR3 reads CASSWTRLAGQTGELFF. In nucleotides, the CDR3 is TGTGCCAGCAGCTGGACCCGGCTAGCGGGACAAACCGGGGAGCTGTTTTTT.

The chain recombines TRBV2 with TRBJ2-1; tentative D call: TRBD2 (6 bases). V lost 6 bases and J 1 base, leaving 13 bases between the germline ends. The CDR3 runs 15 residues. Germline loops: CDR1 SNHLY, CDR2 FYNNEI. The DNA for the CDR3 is TGTGCCAGCAGGGGCTCGGCGGGGTCCTACAATGAGCAGTTCTTC. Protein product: CASRGSAGSYNEQFF.

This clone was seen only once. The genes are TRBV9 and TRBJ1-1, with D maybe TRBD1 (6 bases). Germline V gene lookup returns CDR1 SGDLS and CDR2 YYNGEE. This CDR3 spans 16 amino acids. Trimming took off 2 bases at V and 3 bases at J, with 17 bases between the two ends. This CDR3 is CASSVRSGGPYTEAFF. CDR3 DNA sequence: TGTGCCAGCAGCGTCAGGTCGGGGGGCCCATACACTGAAGCTTTCTTT.

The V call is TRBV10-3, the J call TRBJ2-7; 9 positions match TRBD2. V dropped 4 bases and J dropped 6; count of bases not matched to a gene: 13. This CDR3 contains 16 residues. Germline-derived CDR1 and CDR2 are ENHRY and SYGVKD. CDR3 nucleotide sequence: TGTGCCATCAGTGGTGGTAGAGGCGGGGGGGCCGGCGAGCAGTACTTC. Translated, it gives CAISGGRGGGAGEQYF.

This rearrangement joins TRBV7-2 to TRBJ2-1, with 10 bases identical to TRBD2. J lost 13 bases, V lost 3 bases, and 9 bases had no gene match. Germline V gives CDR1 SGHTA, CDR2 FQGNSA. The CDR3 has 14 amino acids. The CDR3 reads CASSFQRGGGEQFF. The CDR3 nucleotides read TGTGCCAGCAGCTTCCAGCGGGGGGGCGGTGAACAGTTCTTC.

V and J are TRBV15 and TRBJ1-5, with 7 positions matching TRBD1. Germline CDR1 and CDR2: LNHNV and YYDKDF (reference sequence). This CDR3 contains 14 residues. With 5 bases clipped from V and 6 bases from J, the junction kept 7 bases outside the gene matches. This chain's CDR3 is CATSASGGGQPQHF. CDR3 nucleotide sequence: TGTGCCACCAGCGCCTCAGGGGGTGGTCAGCCCCAGCATTTT.

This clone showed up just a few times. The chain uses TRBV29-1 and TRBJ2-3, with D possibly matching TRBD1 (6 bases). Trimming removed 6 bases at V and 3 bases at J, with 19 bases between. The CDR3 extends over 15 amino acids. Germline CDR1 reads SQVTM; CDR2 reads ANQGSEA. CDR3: CSVAGTPGRTDTQYF. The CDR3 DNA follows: TGCAGCGTGGCAGGGACACCCGGACGTACAGATACGCAGTATTTT.